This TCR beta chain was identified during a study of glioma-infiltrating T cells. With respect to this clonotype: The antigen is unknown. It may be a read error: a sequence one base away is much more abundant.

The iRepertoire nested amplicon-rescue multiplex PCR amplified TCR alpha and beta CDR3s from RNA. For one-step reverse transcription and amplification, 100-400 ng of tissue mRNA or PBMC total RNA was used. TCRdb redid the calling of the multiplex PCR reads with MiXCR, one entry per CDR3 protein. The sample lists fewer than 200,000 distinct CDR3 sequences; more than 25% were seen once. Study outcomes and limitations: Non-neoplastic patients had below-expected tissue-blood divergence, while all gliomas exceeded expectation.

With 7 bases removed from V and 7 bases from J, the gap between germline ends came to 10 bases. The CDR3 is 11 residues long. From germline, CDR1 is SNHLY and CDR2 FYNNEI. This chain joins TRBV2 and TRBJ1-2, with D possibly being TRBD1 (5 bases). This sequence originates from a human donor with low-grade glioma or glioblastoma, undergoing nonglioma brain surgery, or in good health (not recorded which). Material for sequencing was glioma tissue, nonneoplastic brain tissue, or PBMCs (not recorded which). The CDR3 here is CASTVGVGYTF. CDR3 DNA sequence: TGTGCCAGCACGGTAGGGGTTGGCTACACCTTC.